The 27 T cell receptor beta chains below were found in one sample sequenced in a study of T-cell memory formation after mild COVID-19. TCRdb recomputed calls from the 5' RACE reads with MiXCR, one row per CDR3 protein. The sample has around 150,000 distinct CDR3 sequences, 25% to 40% seen once. Sequenced sample: PBMCs or a T cell subset sorted from them (not recorded which). These TCRs come from an adult woman who had mild COVID-19 (a few samples of this study predate the infection). Cell type and time point are not known.

The chain uses TRBV5-6 and TRBJ2-2; tentatively, D is TRBD2 (6 bases). CDR1 and CDR2 from the germline V gene are SGHDT and YYEEEE. CDR3 length equals 16 residues. The V end lost 0 bases, the J end lost 5 bases, and 14 bases lay between the germline ends. The CDR3 reads CASSLGAEGRTGELFF. DNA for the CDR3: TGTGCCAGCAGCTTGGGTGCGGAGGGAAGAACCGGGGAGCTGTTTTTT. Using reference TRBV5-6 and TRBJ2-2 for the parts outside the CDR3, the full variable domain is DAGVTQSPTHLIKTRGQQVTLRCSPKSGHDTVSWYQQALGQGPQFIFQYYEEEERQRGNFPDRFSGHQFPNYSSELNVNALLLGDSALYLCASSLGAEGRTGELFFGEGSRLTVL.

The chain couples TRBV7-2 to TRBJ2-7; 9 bases are a match to TRBD2. Trimming took 1 base from V and 2 from J; bases not matched to a gene: 6. The CDR3 length is 16 residues. Germline CDR1 SGHTA, CDR2 FQGNSA. In DNA form, the CDR3 reads TGTGCCAGCAGCTTAGTGATGCGGGGGGGGACCTACGAGCAGTACTTC. Its translation: CASSLVMRGGTYEQYF.

The chain links TRBV5-1 to TRBJ1-2; possibly TRBD1 for D (6 bases). The CDR3 loop spans 13 amino acids. With 4 bases removed from V and 4 bases from J, the gap between germline ends came to 11 bases. The germline V gene has CDR1 SGHRS and CDR2 YFSETQ. CDR3 region: CASSPEGVYGYTF. CDR3 DNA: TGCGCCAGCAGCCCCGAGGGGGTCTATGGCTACACCTTC.

The rearrangement links TRBV5-1 to TRBJ2-5; no firm D call. Germline V CDR1 and CDR2: SGHRS, YFSETQ. This CDR3 is 14 amino acids long. Trimming took 0 bases from V and 5 from J, leaving 11 bases between them. The CDR3 region is CASSLGLSPETQYF. The DNA for the CDR3 is TGCGCCAGCAGCTTGGGGCTGTCACCGGAGACCCAGTACTTC.

The rearrangement links TRBV7-2 to TRBJ2-7, with D tentatively TRBD1 (5 bases). This CDR3 has 15 amino acids. V was cut by 5 bases and J by 4 bases, with 18 bases left in between. Germline CDR1 reads SGHTA; CDR2 reads FQGNSA. CDR3 in DNA: TGTGCCAGCAGCATGGGCCAGGGCGTTAGTTACGAGCAGTACTTC. The encoded protein is CASSMGQGVSYEQYF.

This clonotype was detected a few times. V is TRBV24-1 and J is TRBJ2-5; D is perhaps TRBD1 or TRBD2 (6 bases each). V gave up 7 bases and J gave up 5 bases, with 13 bases separating them. From germline, CDR1 is KGHDR and CDR2 SFDVKD. CDR3 length equals 13 residues. The CDR3 sequence: CATSRQAGETQYF. In DNA, the CDR3 is TGTGCCACCAGCAGACAGGCGGGGGAGACCCAGTACTTC.

V gene TRBV3-1 combines with J gene TRBJ1-2; D not certain. Germline CDR1 reads LGHDT; CDR2 reads YNNKEL (reference sequence). This CDR3 is built from 13 residues. V lost 1 base to trimming and J lost 6 bases, with 9 bases between them. The chain's CDR3 is CASSQGGANGYTF. As DNA, the CDR3 is TGTGCCAGCAGCCAAGGGGGAGCAAATGGCTACACCTTC.

This chain links TRBV24-1 with TRBJ2-4, with 8 nucleotides matching TRBD2. Germline CDR1 reads KGHDR; CDR2 reads SFDVKD. This CDR3 contains 18 residues. V was pared by 5 bases and J by 0 bases, with 11 bases of the junction left unmatched. The CDR3 reads CATSAHLTSGQAKNIQYF. CDR3 in DNA: TGTGCCACCAGTGCCCACCTTACTAGCGGACAAGCCAAAAACATTCAGTACTTC.

This chain links TRBV7-9 with TRBJ2-7, with D possibly TRBD1 on 6 matching bases. The germline V gene encodes CDR1 SEHNR and CDR2 FQNEAQ (reference sequence). V lost 5 bases and J lost 1, with 15 bases in between. This CDR3 region has 15 residues. The CDR3 nucleotides read TGTGCCAGCAGCCCTTTCGACAGGCCTTCCTACGAGCAGTACTTC. This sequence encodes CASSPFDRPSYEQYF.

This chain joins TRBV6-2 or TRBV6-3 and TRBJ2-1, with D maybe TRBD2 (5 bases). Trimming took off 1 base at V and 7 bases at J, with 14 bases between the two ends. Germline V gene sequence: CDR1 MNHEY, CDR2 SVGEGT. The CDR3 contains 15 residues. CDR3 in amino acids: CASSYWKGLDNEQFF. DNA of the CDR3: TGTGCCAGCAGTTACTGGAAAGGACTTGATAATGAGCAGTTCTTC.

This clonotype occurred a few times. The rearrangement joins TRBV7-9 to TRBJ1-2; possibly TRBD1 for D (5 bases). The CDR3 is made up of 14 amino acids. V was pared by 2 bases and J by 8 bases, with 15 bases between. The V gene's germline CDR1 is SEHNR and CDR2 FQNEAQ (reference sequence). The CDR3 loop reads CASSLPEAGGGYTF. DNA for the CDR3: TGTGCCAGCAGCTTACCCGAGGCTGGGGGAGGCTACACCTTC.

This clonotype occurred a few times. V and J are TRBV7-9 and TRBJ2-1; D not certain. V dropped 5 bases and J dropped 10 bases, with 6 bases sitting between them. Per germline, CDR1 SEHNR and CDR2 FQNEAQ (reference sequence). CDR3 size: 10 residues. The CDR3 nucleotides read TGTGCCAGCAGCGGCTGGGAGCAGTTCTTC. It encodes CASSGWEQFF. Full variable domain (rest looked up from reference TRBV7-9 and TRBJ2-1): DTGVSQNPRHKITKRGQNVTFRCDPISEHNRLYWYRQTLGQGPEFLTYFQNEAQLEKSRLLSDRFSAERPKGSFSTLEIQRTEQGDSAMYLCASSGWEQFFGPGTRLTVL.

The rearrangement links TRBV19 to TRBJ1-5; D gene ambiguous. This CDR3 is built from 13 residues. V lost 2 bases to trimming and J lost 4 bases, with 6 bases between them. Germline V gene lookup returns CDR1 LNHDA and CDR2 SQIVND (reference sequence). DNA for the CDR3: TGTGCCAGTAGTATAAACCATAATCAGCCCCAGCATTTT. Its translation: CASSINHNQPQHF. Complete variable domain (other parts from reference TRBV19 and TRBJ1-5): DGGITQSPKYLFRKEGQNVTLSCEQNLNHDAMYWYRQDPGQGLRLIYYSQIVNDFQKGDIAEGYSVSREKKESFPLTVTSAQKNPTAFYLCASSINHNQPQHFGDGTRLSIL.

The chain recombines TRBV15 with TRBJ2-3, with D possibly matching TRBD1 (5 bases). V dropped 2 bases and J dropped 2 bases, with 8 bases sitting between them. The CDR3 sequence is 14 residues long. Per germline, CDR1 LNHNV and CDR2 YYDKDF (reference sequence). Here the CDR3 reads CATSRKDTTDTQYF. The CDR3 DNA sequence: TGTGCCACCAGCAGAAAGGACACCACAGATACGCAGTATTTT.

This clonotype was detected a few times. The chain is built from TRBV7-6 and TRBJ2-3, with D possibly TRBD1 on 5 matching bases. The CDR3 is 15 residues long. V was pared by 0 bases and J by 2 bases, with 9 bases between. The germline V gene has CDR1 SGHVS and CDR2 FNYEAQ. CDR3 residues: CASSLAQGVTDTQYF. DNA of the CDR3: TGTGCCAGCAGCTTAGCGCAAGGGGTCACAGATACGCAGTATTTT.

This clonotype was counted ten times or more. The gene calls are TRBV11-2 and TRBJ2-5; a weak D match, TRBD1 (6 bases). Germline CDR1 and CDR2: SGHAT and FQNNGV. With 5 bases removed from V and 5 bases from J, the gap between germline ends came to 12 bases. The CDR3 sequence is 13 residues long. The CDR3: CASSRQVEETQYF. CDR3 DNA: TGTGCCAGCAGCAGACAGGTCGAGGAGACCCAGTACTTC.

This chain joins TRBV7-6 and TRBJ2-3; tentatively, D is TRBD2 (5 bases). Germline CDR1 and CDR2: SGHVS and FNYEAQ. Trimming stripped 5 bases from V and 5 bases from J, with 11 bases between. The CDR3 is 13 amino acids. The CDR3 region is CASSPREGDTQYF. The CDR3 coding sequence is TGTGCCAGCAGCCCCCGCGAGGGAGATACGCAGTATTTT.

The rearrangement uses TRBV27 and TRBJ2-5; no clear D. CDR1 is MNHEY, CDR2 SMNVEV, per germline (reference sequence). Deletions cut 6 bases from V and 0 bases from J, with 14 bases between. This CDR3 has 15 amino acids. The DNA for the CDR3 is TGTGCCAGCAGCTCCTCCTCTACGTACCAAGAGACCCAGTACTTC. Its protein is CASSSSSTYQETQYF.

The V gene is TRBV20-1, the J gene TRBJ2-2; possibly TRBD1 for D (6 bases). V gave up 5 bases and J gave up 5 bases, with 12 bases separating them. The CDR3 is 13 residues long. Germline V gene lookup returns CDR1 DFQATT and CDR2 SNEGSKA (reference sequence). CDR3 sequence: CSAAQGLTGELFF. CDR3 nucleotide sequence: TGCAGTGCTGCCCAGGGGCTTACCGGGGAGCTGTTTTTT.

This clonotype came up a few times. This chain joins TRBV2 and TRBJ2-2; D possibly matches TRBD1 or TRBD2 (5 bases each). V dropped 8 bases and J dropped 5 bases, with 18 bases sitting between them. Germline V gene sequence: CDR1 SNHLY, CDR2 FYNNEI. The CDR3 is 15 amino acids. CDR3 region: CASRPWQGDTGELFF. CDR3 sequence (DNA): TGTGCCAGCCGCCCGTGGCAGGGAGATACCGGGGAGCTGTTTTTT.

The CDR3 DNA reads TGTGCCAGCAGTTTTTTTGGAGGGCAGCCCCAGCATTTT. Translating it yields CASSFFGGQPQHF. The chain links TRBV27 to TRBJ1-5, with D unclear. Germline V lookup: CDR1 MNHEY, CDR2 SMNVEV (reference sequence). Trimming took off 3 bases at V and 7 bases at J, with 10 bases between the two ends. CDR3 length equals 13 residues.

The table lists this clonotype with a few counts. V usage is TRBV25-1 and J usage is TRBJ1-3, with a weak D call TRBD1 (6 bases). Between the trimmed V and J ends, which lost 5 bases and 1 base, there was a span of 15 bases. The germline gives CDR1 MGHDK, CDR2 SYGVNS. This CDR3 is 16 amino acids long. This CDR3 reads CASSPRGARSGNTIYF. In DNA form, the CDR3 reads TGTGCCAGCAGTCCACGGGGGGCCAGGTCTGGAAACACCATATATTTT.

The count of this clonotype is one. The chain employs TRBV7-9 and TRBJ1-6; TRBD1 matches 9 bases. Per germline, CDR1 SEHNR and CDR2 FQNEAQ (reference sequence). Losses at the gene ends were 5 bases for V and 11 bases for J; bases not matched to a gene: 13. CDR3 size: 16 residues. In DNA, the CDR3 is TGTGCCAGCAGCACCTGGGACAGGGAGTCTGTTCCACCCCTCCACTTT. Its protein is CASSTWDRESVPPLHF.

In this sample, this clonotype turned up a few times. Relative to the germline gene, one junction end is altered; a read error may explain this. The rearrangement uses TRBV7-7 and TRBJ2-3, with D uncertain. CDR1 and CDR2 from the germline V gene are SSHAT and FNYEAQ (reference sequence). CDR3 length equals 14 residues. The CDR3 region is CASSLGPGTDTQYF. CDR3 bases: TGTGCTAGCAGCTTAGGTCCGGGCACAGATACGCAGTATTTT.

This clonotype was recorded a few times. The rearrangement uses TRBV5-1 and TRBJ2-3, with D possibly being TRBD2 (6 bases). Trimming pared 2 bases from V and 3 bases from J, leaving 10 bases between. The CDR3 covers 14 residues. Germline V gives CDR1 SGHRS, CDR2 YFSETQ. Here the CDR3 reads CASSFREPTDTQYF. DNA of the CDR3: TGCGCCAGCAGCTTCCGGGAGCCTACAGATACGCAGTATTTT.

The CDR3, as DNA: TGTGCCAGCAGCTTCGCTAGCGGGAACACCGGGGAGCTGTTTTTT. Protein product: CASSFASGNTGELFF. The chain is built from TRBV7-2 and TRBJ2-2; 7 bases fit TRBD2. Germline V gene lookup returns CDR1 SGHTA and CDR2 FQGNSA. The CDR3 contains 15 residues. With 3 bases clipped from V and 1 base from J, the junction kept 2 bases outside the gene matches.

V and J are TRBV7-9 and TRBJ2-2; weak D call: TRBD1 (6 bases). The length of the CDR3 is 15 residues. With 4 bases removed from V and 1 base from J, the gap between germline ends came to 10 bases. The germline CDR1 and CDR2 sequences are SEHNR and FQNEAQ (reference sequence). The CDR3 here is CASSSGAKNTGELFF. The CDR3 nucleotides read TGTGCCAGCAGCTCAGGGGCCAAGAACACCGGGGAGCTGTTTTTT.